The entry below gives a single T cell receptor (beta chain) sequence along with its context. Antigen: not known. Trimming took 6 bases from V and 7 from J, leaving 13 bases between them. The germline V gene encodes CDR1 LNHDA and CDR2 SQIVND (reference sequence). This CDR3 comprises 14 residues. This sample is drawn from a study of T cells in localized non-small cell lung cancer. Only in-frame clones appear in the TCRdb table, and some are missing; sequencing was by immunoSEQ multiplex PCR. The sample gives fewer than 15,000 clones, roughly 28% of which show up once; 7.2% is in the top ten. Study outcomes and limitations: Adjacent lung had a median roughly 58 of the 100 largest tumor clones. Among the tissues sampled, uninvolved adjacent lung had the highest T cell clonality, above tumor. Patients showing higher blood T cell density tended to see longer overall survival.

The rearrangement joins TRBV19 to TRBJ1-6; unclear D gene. The sequencing used lung tumor tissue, collected before any cancer treatment. The TCR sequence derives from a female donor over 55 with stage I lung adenocarcinoma. This CDR3 reads CASSHRASNSPLHF. The CDR3 bases are TGTGCCAGTAGCCACAGAGCCAGCAATTCACCCCTCCACTTT.